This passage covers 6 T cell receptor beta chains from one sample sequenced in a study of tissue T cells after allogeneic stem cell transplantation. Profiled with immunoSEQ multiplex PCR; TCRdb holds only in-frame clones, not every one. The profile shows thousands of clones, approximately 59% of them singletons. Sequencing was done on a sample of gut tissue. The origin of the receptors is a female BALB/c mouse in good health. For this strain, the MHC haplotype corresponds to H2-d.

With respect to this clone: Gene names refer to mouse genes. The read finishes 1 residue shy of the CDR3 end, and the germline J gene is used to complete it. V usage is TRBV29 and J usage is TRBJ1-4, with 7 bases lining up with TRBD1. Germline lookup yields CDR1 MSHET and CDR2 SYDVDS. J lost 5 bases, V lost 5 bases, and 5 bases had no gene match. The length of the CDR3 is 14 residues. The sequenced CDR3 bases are TGTGCTAGCAGTCGCCGGGACAGAAACGAAAGATTATTT. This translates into CASSRRDRNERLF. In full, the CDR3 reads CASSRRDRNERLFF.

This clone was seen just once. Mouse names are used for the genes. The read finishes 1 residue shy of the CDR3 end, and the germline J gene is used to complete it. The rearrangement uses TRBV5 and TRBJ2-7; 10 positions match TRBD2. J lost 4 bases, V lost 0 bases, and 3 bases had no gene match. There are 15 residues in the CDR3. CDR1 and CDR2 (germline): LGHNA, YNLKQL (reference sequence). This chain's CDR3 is CASSQDWGGAYEQYF. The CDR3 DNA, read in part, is TGTGCCAGCAGCCAAGACTGGGGGGGCGCTTATGAACAGTAC.

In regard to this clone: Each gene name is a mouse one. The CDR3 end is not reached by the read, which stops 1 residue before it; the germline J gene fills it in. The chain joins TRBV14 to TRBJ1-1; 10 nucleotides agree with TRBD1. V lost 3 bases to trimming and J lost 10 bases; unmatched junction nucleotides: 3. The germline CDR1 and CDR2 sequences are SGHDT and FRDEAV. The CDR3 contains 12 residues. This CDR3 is CASSSGTGVVFF. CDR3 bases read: TGTGCCAGCAGTTCCGGGACAGGGGTAGTCTTC.

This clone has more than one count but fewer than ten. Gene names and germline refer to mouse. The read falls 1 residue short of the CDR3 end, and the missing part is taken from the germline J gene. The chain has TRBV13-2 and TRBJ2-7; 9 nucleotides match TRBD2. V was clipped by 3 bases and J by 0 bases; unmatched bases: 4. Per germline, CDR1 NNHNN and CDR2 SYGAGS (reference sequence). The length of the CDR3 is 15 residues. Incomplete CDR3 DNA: TGTGCCAGCGGTGCCCGGACTGGGGTCTCCTATGAACAGTAC. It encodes CASGARTGVSYEQY. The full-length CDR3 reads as CASGARTGVSYEQYF.

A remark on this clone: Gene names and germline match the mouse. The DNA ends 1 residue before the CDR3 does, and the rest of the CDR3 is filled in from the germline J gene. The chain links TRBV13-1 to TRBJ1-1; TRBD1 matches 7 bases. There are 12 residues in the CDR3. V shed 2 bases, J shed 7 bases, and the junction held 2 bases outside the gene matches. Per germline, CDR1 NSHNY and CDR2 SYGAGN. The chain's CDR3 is CASSESGGEVFF. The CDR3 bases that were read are TGTGCCAGCAGTGAATCAGGGGGAGAAGTCTTC.

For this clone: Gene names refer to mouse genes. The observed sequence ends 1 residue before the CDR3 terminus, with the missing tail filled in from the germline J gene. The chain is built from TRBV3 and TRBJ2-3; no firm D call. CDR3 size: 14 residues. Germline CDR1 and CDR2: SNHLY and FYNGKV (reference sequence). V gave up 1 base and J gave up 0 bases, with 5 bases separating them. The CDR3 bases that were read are TGTGCCAGCAGCTTAGACCCTAGTGCAGAAACGCTGTAT. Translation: CASSLDPSAETLY. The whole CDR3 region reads CASSLDPSAETLYF.